In its sample, the clone carrying this T cell receptor beta chain was seen many times. Its antigen remains unknown. This sample is drawn from a study of T-cell reconstitution after alpha-beta-depleted transplantation in children. The study, taken as a whole, reports: Several hundred expanded graft clones reportedly gave rise to the alpha-beta T cells present about two months after transplant.

The V and J ends lost 3 bases and 7 bases respectively, with 18 bases between them. Germline V gene sequence: CDR1 SQVTM, CDR2 ANQGSEA. CDR3 length: 14 amino acids. Unique molecular identifiers were used in preparing the TCRbeta library. TCRdb ran MiXCR on the PCR reads and lists one entry per CDR3 protein. The sample has 200,000 or so distinct CDR3 sequences, 6.3% seen once. V and J are TRBV29-1 and TRBJ1-2; possibly TRBD1 for D (5 bases). This clonotype was sampled from a girl in the first two years of life with combined immunodeficiency, due to receive a stem cell transplant. The sample in question was PBMCs, obtained before TCRalphabeta/CD19-depleted stem cell transplant. CDR3 in amino acids: CSVEWQWAQGGYTF. In nucleotides, the CDR3 is TGCAGCGTTGAGTGGCAGTGGGCTCAGGGTGGCTACACCTTC.